This entry lists 28 T cell receptor beta chains sequenced from one sample in a study of Ad26.COV2.S vaccination and SARS-CoV-2 variants (dated by TCRdb to the early 2020s). The treatment or condition label corresponds to: roughly 18 received Ad26.COV2.S at low or high dose, single or two shots; 5 received placebo; per-sample allocation not given. For vaccine and placebo recipients, the sequenced repertoires came from samples collected on day 63 after the first injection. Library prep was done by the immunoSEQ multiplex PCR assay. TCRdb took over this immuneACCESS table, retaining in-frame rearrangements with V and J assigned. Such tables are incomplete; in checked studies, under half of the missing clones stem from an unresolved V gene, and the remainder is unexplained. This sample is represented by 350,000 to 500,000 clones; 85% to 90% of them were singletons. Over 2% of the sample goes to the ten largest clones.

The starting material was peripheral blood, obtained in a trial of Ad26.COV2.S vaccine versus placebo. The receptors were gathered from a person between 18 and 65 years old who received the Ad26.COV2.S COVID-19 vaccine or a placebo.

This clone was counted between two and nine times. The chain is built from TRBV11-3 and TRBJ2-4; the D is unclear. CDR1 and CDR2 from the germline V gene are SGHNT and YENEEA. This CDR3 comprises 12 residues. V was clipped by 5 bases and J by 3 bases, with 5 bases between them. The CDR3 bases are TGTGCCAGCAGCACCTACAAAAACATTCAGTACTTC. Protein product: CASSTYKNIQYF. The variable domain in full, with the rest retrieved from reference TRBV11-3 and TRBJ2-4, is EAGVVQSPRYKIIEKKQPVAFWCNPISGHNTLYWYLQNLGQGPELLIRYENEEAVDDSQLPKDRFSAERLKGVDSTLKIQPAELGDSAVYLCASSTYKNIQYFGAGTRLSVL.

This chain joins TRBV4-2 and TRBJ1-5; 8 nucleotides line up with TRBD1. The V gene end was trimmed by 5 bases and the J gene end by 10 bases; junction bases not matched to a gene: 7. The length of the CDR3 is 13 residues. Looked up from germline, CDR1 is LGHNA and CDR2 is YNFKEQ. The CDR3 spells CASSDRGLGPQHF. The CDR3 DNA reads as TGTGCCAGCAGCGACAGGGGCTTAGGACCCCAGCATTTT.

The chain is built from TRBV2 and TRBJ1-2; D gene ambiguous. CDR3 length equals 14 residues. V was clipped by 6 bases and J by 4 bases, with 15 bases between them. CDR1 is SNHLY and CDR2 is FYNNEI in the germline V gene. DNA for the CDR3: TGTGCCAGCAGGAGGGAGGGCGGAGGCTATGGCTACACCTTC. Translating it yields CASRREGGGYGYTF.

Only a few counts were recorded for this clone. The CDR3, as DNA: TGTGCCACCGCTAGGGCGAGTGATACCGGGGAGCTGTTTTTT. It codes for CATARASDTGELFF. The V and J genes are TRBV10-3 and TRBJ2-2; unclear D gene. CDR1 and CDR2 (germline): ENHRY, SYGVKD. Trimming cost V 10 bases and J 5 bases, with 17 bases left between them. The length of the CDR3 is 14 residues.

This chain connects TRBV3-1 (or the pseudogene TRBV3-2) to TRBJ1-2; no reliable D call. The V end was cut by 4 bases, the J end by 8 bases, with 14 bases between. The germline V gene encodes CDR1 LGHDT and CDR2 YNNKEL (reference sequence). This CDR3 has 13 residues. The CDR3 loop is CASSRAQAWGYTF. Here the CDR3 DNA reads TGTGCCAGCAGCCGGGCCCAAGCGTGGGGCTACACCTTC.

This clone appeared a few times. V and J are TRBV4-3 and TRBJ2-2; no firm D call. The CDR3 has 15 residues. The V and J ends lost 4 bases and 3 bases respectively, with 12 bases between them. Germline-derived CDR1 and CDR2 are LGHNA and YSLEER. The CDR3 region is CASSPALGDTGELFF. The CDR3 DNA reads as TGCGCCAGCAGCCCCGCCCTGGGTGACACCGGGGAGCTGTTTTTT.

The table lists this clone with a count of one. The V and J genes are TRBV7-8 and TRBJ2-7, with TRBD2 identical over 14 bases. CDR1 and CDR2 (germline): SGHVS, FQNEAQ. After removal of 4 bases from V and 4 bases from J, the junction contained 9 bases not matched to a gene. This CDR3 has 17 amino acids. CDR3 in amino acids: CASSSGLAGGRGYEQYV. In nucleotides, the CDR3 is TGTGCCAGCAGCTCCGGACTAGCGGGAGGCCGCGGGTACGAGCAGTACGTC.

This chain links TRBV7-8 with TRBJ2-3; D might be TRBD2 (5 bases). There are 13 residues in the CDR3. The germline CDR1 and CDR2 sequences are SGHVS and FQNEAQ. V shed 2 bases and J shed 5 bases, with 8 bases lying between them. CDR3 in DNA: TGTGCCAGCAGCTTACCTCGGGAAGATACGCAGTATTTT. Encoded protein: CASSLPREDTQYF.

The rearrangement uses TRBV12-3 or TRBV12-4 and TRBJ2-3, with D hard to call. Trimming removed 7 bases at V and 4 bases at J, with 9 bases between. The CDR3 consists of 12 residues. CDR3 bases: TGTGCCAGCACTCTAAGGGCAGATACGCAGTATTTT. Residues: CASTLRADTQYF.

As regards this clone: An end of the junction does not agree with germline; a read error may underlie this. The rearrangement uses TRBV7-2 and TRBJ1-2; D is possibly TRBD1 (5 bases). The CDR3 extends over 9 amino acids. Germline values: CDR1 SGHTA, CDR2 FQGNSA. The DNA of the CDR3 is TGTGCCAGCAGCTTAGGCAGGGTCTTC. As protein: CASSLGRVF.

The chain has TRBV9 and TRBJ2-3, with unresolved D. Trimming took off 0 bases at V and 5 bases at J, with 10 bases between the two ends. This CDR3 has 14 amino acids. Germline V gene data show CDR1 as SGDLS and CDR2 as YYNGEE. This chain's CDR3 is CASSVAHPGDTQYF. The CDR3 region has the DNA TGTGCCAGCAGCGTAGCCCACCCCGGAGATACGCAGTATTTT. Filled out from reference TRBV9 and TRBJ2-3, the complete variable domain reads DSGVTQTPKHLITATGQRVTLRCSPRSGDLSVYWYQQSLDQGLQFLIQYYNGEERAKGNILERFSAQQFPDLHSELNLSSLELGDSALYFCASSVAHPGDTQYFGPGTRLTVL.

The gene calls are TRBV7-8 and TRBJ1-4; D is unclear. CDR1 SGHVS and CDR2 FQNEAQ come from the germline V gene. This CDR3 is built from 14 residues. V lost 6 bases, J lost 7 bases, and 15 bases lay in between. The CDR3 nucleotides read TGTGCCAGCAGTCGCGACCAAGAGATTGAAAAACTGTTTTTT. Residues: CASSRDQEIEKLFF.

The chain has TRBV18 and TRBJ2-5; TRBD1 matches 7 bases. This CDR3 has 15 amino acids. With V trimmed by 0 bases and J by 3 bases, 4 bases remained unmatched. CDR1 and CDR2 from the germline V gene are KGHSH and LQKENI. In DNA, the CDR3 is TGTGCCAGCTCACCACCTCAGACAGGGAAAGAGACCCAGTACTTC. Protein product: CASSPPQTGKETQYF. Together with reference TRBV18 and TRBJ2-5, the CDR3 gives the full variable domain: NAGVMQNPRHLVRRRGQEARLRCSPMKGHSHVYWYRQLPEEGLKFMVYLQKENIIDESGMPKERFSAEFPKEGPSILRIQQVVRGDSAAYFCASSPPQTGKETQYFGPGTRLLVL.

This sequence joins TRBV28 and TRBJ1-5; a possible D gene is TRBD1 (5 bases). Germline CDR1 MDHEN, CDR2 SYDVKM. Trimming took 6 bases from V and 4 from J, leaving 13 bases between them. There are 14 residues in the CDR3. The CDR3 sequence: CASRLRGRNQPQHF. CDR3 nucleotides: TGTGCCAGCAGGTTACGGGGGAGGAATCAGCCCCAGCATTTT.

V is TRBV18 and J is TRBJ2-3, with TRBD2 matching 10 bases. Germline CDR1 reads KGHSH; CDR2 reads LQKENI. The CDR3 has 17 residues. Trimming at V came to 0 bases and at J to 1 base, leaving 4 bases not matched to a gene. As DNA, the CDR3 is TGTGCCAGCTCACCACCGGTCCTAGCGGGGGGCACAGATACGCAGTATTTT. Protein product: CASSPPVLAGGTDTQYF.

In DNA form, the CDR3 reads TGCGCCAGCAGCTTGGCGCCAGCGGGGGCCTACAATGAGCAGTTCTTC. Translation: CASSLAPAGAYNEQFF. The rearrangement uses TRBV5-1 and TRBJ2-1, with 8 nucleotides matching TRBD2. The CDR3 covers 16 residues. Per the germline V gene, CDR1 is SGHRS and CDR2 is YFSETQ. Germline trimming cut 0 bases from V and 2 bases from J; bases unmatched to any gene: 4.

V usage is TRBV4-3 and J usage is TRBJ2-5, with 10 bases fitting TRBD2. Germline CDR1 reads LGHNA; CDR2 reads YSLEER. V trimming: 4 bases; J trimming: 4 bases; junction bases outside the gene matches: 12. The CDR3 loop spans 17 amino acids. The CDR3 sequence: CASSLHGTSAGGETQYF. For the CDR3, the DNA is TGCGCCAGCAGCCTTCACGGGACTAGCGCCGGAGGAGAGACCCAGTACTTC.

This clone occurred a few times. V usage is TRBV5-1 and J usage is TRBJ1-2; TRBD1 agrees at 12 bases. V was pared by 2 bases and J by 8 bases, with 4 bases of the junction left unmatched. The CDR3 contains 14 residues. Germline V CDR1 and CDR2: SGHRS, YFSETQ. DNA for the CDR3: TGCGCCAGCAGCTTCACCGGGACAGGGGGCGGCTACACCTTC. This sequence encodes CASSFTGTGGGYTF.

The gene calls are TRBV4-3 and TRBJ2-5; 12 bases are a match to TRBD2. Trimming at V came to 7 bases and at J to 0 bases, leaving 12 bases not matched to a gene. The CDR3 has 18 amino acids. Per the germline V gene, CDR1 is LGHNA and CDR2 is YSLEER. The CDR3 protein is CASKSRLAGEGYQETQYF. The CDR3 region has the DNA TGCGCCAGCAAATCCAGACTAGCGGGAGAGGGGTACCAAGAGACCCAGTACTTC.

The gene calls are TRBV10-3 and TRBJ2-1; the D call may be TRBD1 or TRBD2 (8 bases each). The V end lost 8 bases, the J end lost 6 bases, and 14 bases lay between the germline ends. The CDR3 is made up of 13 amino acids. Per the germline V gene, CDR1 is ENHRY and CDR2 is SYGVKD. This CDR3 reads CAIGQGLGNEQFF. CDR3 in DNA: TGTGCCATCGGACAGGGACTAGGCAATGAGCAGTTCTTC.

This clone was recorded a few times. V and J are TRBV6-6 and TRBJ1-1; D unresolved. The germline CDR1 and CDR2 sequences are MNHNY and SVGAGI (reference sequence). There are 14 residues in the CDR3. Trimming pared 1 base from V and 2 bases from J, leaving 8 bases between. CDR3 in DNA: TGTGCCAGCAGTTACTTCGCGGGTAACACTGAAGCTTTCTTT. Protein sequence: CASSYFAGNTEAFF.

The chain carries TRBV6-4 and TRBJ1-6; D gene unclear. The germline V gene encodes CDR1 MRHNA and CDR2 SNTAGT. The CDR3 totals 13 residues. Between the trimmed V and J ends, which lost 6 bases and 9 bases, there was a span of 12 bases. The CDR3 protein is CASSLEPSSPLHF. CDR3 coding DNA: TGTGCCAGCAGCCTAGAACCGTCTTCACCCCTCCACTTT.

This chain uses TRBV6-5 with TRBJ1-1; D is possibly TRBD1 (5 bases). Germline CDR1 is MNHEY and CDR2 is SVGAGI. Deletions cut 2 bases from V and 2 bases from J, with 12 bases between. There are 15 residues in the CDR3. The chain's CDR3 is CASSYPGTGNTEAFF. CDR3 bases: TGTGCCAGCAGTTACCCAGGGACGGGTAACACTGAAGCTTTCTTT.

This clone appeared a single time. CDR3 in amino acids: CASKEAVTNTEAFF. CDR3 DNA sequence: TGTGCCAGCAAAGAGGCAGTTACGAACACTGAAGCTTTCTTT. V is TRBV6-5 and J is TRBJ1-1; no clear D. V lost 7 bases and J lost 1, with 13 bases in between. Germline loops: CDR1 MNHEY, CDR2 SVGAGI. CDR3 length: 14 amino acids.

J is TRBJ2-7 and V is TRBV28, with D possibly being TRBD1 (6 bases). Germline V gives CDR1 MDHEN, CDR2 SYDVKM. The V end lost 4 bases, the J end lost 4 bases, and 14 bases lay between the germline ends. CDR3 size: 14 residues. The CDR3 here is CASSYRNRDYEQYF. In DNA form, the CDR3 reads TGTGCCAGCAGTTATCGGAACAGGGATTACGAGCAGTACTTC.

The chain joins TRBV4-3 to TRBJ1-1; 10 nucleotides align to TRBD1. The J segment lost 5 bases and the V segment lost 3 bases, leaving 6 bases of the junction unmatched. The length of the CDR3 is 15 residues. The germline V gene encodes CDR1 LGHNA and CDR2 YSLEER. The CDR3 sequence: CASSHDRGRRTEAFF. The CDR3 nucleotides are TGCGCCAGCAGCCATGACAGGGGGCGAAGGACTGAAGCTTTCTTT.

Regarding this clone: Mismatch with germline at one junction end may stem from a read error. The V and J genes are TRBV7-7 and TRBJ2-5, with 9 bases identical to TRBD1. CDR1 and CDR2 from the germline V gene are SSHAT and FNYEAQ (reference sequence). CDR3 length equals 15 residues. CDR3 coding DNA: TGTGCTAGCAGCTTAGGTCCGGACAGGGGTGGGACCCAGTACTTC. It encodes CASSLGPDRGGTQYF.

The J gene is TRBJ2-2, the V gene TRBV7-2; no reliable D call. Germline CDR1 and CDR2: SGHTA and FQGNSA. This CDR3 region has 14 residues. The V and J ends lost 0 bases and 3 bases respectively, with 5 bases between them. CDR3 bases: TGTGCCAGCAGCTTAGCTGCCTACACCGGGGAGCTGTTTTTT. Translating it yields CASSLAAYTGELFF. The whole variable domain, remainder taken from reference TRBV7-2 and TRBJ2-2, is GAGVSQSPSNKVTEKGKDVELRCDPISGHTALYWYRQSLGQGLEFLIYFQGNSAPDKSGLPSDRFSAERTGGSVSTLTIQRTQQEDSAVYLCASSLAAYTGELFFGEGSRLTVL.